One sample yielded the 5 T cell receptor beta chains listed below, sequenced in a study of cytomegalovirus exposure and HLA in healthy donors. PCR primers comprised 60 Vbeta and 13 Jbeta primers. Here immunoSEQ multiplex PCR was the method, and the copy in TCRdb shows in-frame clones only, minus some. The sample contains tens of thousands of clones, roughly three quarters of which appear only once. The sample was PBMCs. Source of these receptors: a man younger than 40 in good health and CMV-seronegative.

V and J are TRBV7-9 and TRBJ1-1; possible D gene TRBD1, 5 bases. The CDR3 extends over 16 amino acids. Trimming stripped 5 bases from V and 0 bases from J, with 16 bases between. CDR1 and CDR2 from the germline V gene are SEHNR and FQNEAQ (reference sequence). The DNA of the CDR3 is TGTGCCAGCAGCCGAGAGGCAGGGTCCCTGAACACTGAAGCTTTCTTT. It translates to CASSREAGSLNTEAFF.

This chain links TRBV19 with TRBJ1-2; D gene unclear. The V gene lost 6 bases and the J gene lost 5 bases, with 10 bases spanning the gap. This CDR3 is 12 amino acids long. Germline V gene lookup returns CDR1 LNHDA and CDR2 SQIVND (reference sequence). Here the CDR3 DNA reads TGTGCCAGTAGGGGCGGGGTGTATGGCTACACCTTC. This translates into CASRGGVYGYTF.

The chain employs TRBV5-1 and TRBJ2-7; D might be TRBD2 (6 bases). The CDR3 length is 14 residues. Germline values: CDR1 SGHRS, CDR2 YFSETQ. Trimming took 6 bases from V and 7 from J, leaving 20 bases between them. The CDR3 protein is CASKGGAPGQEQYF. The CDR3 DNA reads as TGCGCCAGCAAGGGCGGGGCACCGGGTCAAGAGCAGTACTTC.

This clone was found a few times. The CDR3: CASSLGDSFSYNSPLHF. In DNA, the CDR3 is TGTGCCAGCAGCTTAGGGGACAGCTTCTCCTATAATTCACCCCTCCACTTT. The chain combines TRBV7-9 with TRBJ1-6; TRBD1 agrees at 7 bases. The CDR3 covers 17 residues. In germline, CDR1 is SEHNR, CDR2 FQNEAQ (reference sequence). Germline trimming cut 1 base from V and 0 bases from J; bases unmatched to any gene: 3.

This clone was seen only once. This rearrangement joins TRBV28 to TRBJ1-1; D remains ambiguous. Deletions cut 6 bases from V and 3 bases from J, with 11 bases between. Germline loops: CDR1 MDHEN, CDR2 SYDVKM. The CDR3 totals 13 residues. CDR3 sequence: CASRGTVYTEAFF. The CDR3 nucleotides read TGTGCCAGCAGGGGTACAGTCTACACTGAAGCTTTCTTT.